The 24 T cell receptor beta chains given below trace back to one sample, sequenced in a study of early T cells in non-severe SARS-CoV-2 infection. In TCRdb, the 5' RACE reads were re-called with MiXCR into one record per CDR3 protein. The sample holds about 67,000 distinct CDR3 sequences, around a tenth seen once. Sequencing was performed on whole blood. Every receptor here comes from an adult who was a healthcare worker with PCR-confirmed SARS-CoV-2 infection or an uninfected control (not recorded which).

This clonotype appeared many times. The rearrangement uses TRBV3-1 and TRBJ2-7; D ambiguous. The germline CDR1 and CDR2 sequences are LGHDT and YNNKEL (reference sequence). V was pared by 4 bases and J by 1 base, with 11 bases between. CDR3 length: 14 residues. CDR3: CASSRIAASYEQYF. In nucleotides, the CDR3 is TGTGCCAGCAGCCGCATCGCCGCTTCCTACGAGCAGTACTTC.

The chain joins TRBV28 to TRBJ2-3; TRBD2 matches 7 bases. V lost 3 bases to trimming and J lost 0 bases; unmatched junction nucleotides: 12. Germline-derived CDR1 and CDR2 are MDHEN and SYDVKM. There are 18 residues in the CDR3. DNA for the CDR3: TGTGCCAGCAGTTTCCCCGGACTAGTCCCCTCTAGCACAGATACGCAGTATTTT. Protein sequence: CASSFPGLVPSSTDTQYF. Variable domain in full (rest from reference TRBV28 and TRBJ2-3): DVKVTQSSRYLVKRTGEKVFLECVQDMDHENMFWYRQDPGLGLRLIYFSYDVKMKEKGDIPEGYSVSREKKERFSLILESASTNQTSMYLCASSFPGLVPSSTDTQYFGPGTRLTVL.

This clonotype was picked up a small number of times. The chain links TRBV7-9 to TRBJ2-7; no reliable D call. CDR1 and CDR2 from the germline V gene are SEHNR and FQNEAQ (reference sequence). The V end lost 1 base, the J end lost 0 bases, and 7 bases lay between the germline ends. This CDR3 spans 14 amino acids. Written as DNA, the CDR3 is TGTGCCAGCAGCTTAGTAGAAAGCTCCTACGAGCAGTACTTC. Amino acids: CASSLVESSYEQYF.

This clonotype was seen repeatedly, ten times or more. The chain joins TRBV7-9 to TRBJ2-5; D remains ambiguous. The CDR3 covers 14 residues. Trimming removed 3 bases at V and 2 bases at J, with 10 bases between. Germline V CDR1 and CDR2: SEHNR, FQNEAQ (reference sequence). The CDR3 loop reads CASSFTGHQETQYF. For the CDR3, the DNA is TGTGCCAGCAGCTTCACGGGTCATCAAGAGACCCAGTACTTC.

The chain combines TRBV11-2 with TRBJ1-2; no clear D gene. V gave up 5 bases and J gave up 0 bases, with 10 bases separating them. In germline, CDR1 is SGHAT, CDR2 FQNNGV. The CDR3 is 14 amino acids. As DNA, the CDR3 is TGTGCCAGCAGCCTGCTTGGGTCTAACTATGGCTACACCTTC. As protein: CASSLLGSNYGYTF. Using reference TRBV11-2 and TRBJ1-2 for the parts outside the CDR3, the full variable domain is EAGVAQSPRYKIIEKRQSVAFWCNPISGHATLYWYQQILGQGPKLLIQFQNNGVVDDSQLPKDRFSAERLKGVDSTLKIQPAKLEDSAVYLCASSLLGSNYGYTFGSGTRLTVV.

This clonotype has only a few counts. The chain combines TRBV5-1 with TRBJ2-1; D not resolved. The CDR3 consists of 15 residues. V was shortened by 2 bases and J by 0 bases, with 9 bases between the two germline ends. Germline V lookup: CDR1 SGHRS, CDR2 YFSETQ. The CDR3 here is CASSFGGSSYNEQFF. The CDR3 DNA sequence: TGCGCCAGCAGCTTTGGCGGAAGCTCCTACAATGAGCAGTTCTTC. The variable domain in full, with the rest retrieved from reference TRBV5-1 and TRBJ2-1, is KAGVTQTPRYLIKTRGQQVTLSCSPISGHRSVSWYQQTPGQGLQFLFEYFSETQRNKGNFPGRFSGRQFSNSRSEMNVSTLELGDSALYLCASSFGGSSYNEQFFGPGTRLTVL.

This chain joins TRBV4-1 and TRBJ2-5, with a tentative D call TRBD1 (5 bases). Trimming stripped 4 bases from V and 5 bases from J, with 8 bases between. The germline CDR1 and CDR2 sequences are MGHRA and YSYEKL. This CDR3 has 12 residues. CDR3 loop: CASSLPGETQYF. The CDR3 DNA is TGCGCCAGCAGCCTCCCAGGGGAGACCCAGTACTTC.

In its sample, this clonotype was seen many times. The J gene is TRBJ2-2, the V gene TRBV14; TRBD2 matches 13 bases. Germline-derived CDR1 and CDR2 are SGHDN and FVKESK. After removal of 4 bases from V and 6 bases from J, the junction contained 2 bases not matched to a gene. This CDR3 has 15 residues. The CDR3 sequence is CASSLGLAGAGELFF. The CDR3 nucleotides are TGTGCCAGCAGCCTCGGACTAGCGGGAGCCGGGGAGCTGTTTTTT.

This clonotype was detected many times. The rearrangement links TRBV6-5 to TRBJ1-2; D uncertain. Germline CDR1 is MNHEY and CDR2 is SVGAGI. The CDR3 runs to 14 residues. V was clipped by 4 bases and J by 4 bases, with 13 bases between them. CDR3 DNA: TGTGCCAGCAGTTCGTACGACGGTCGCTATGGCTACACCTTC. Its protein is CASSSYDGRYGYTF.

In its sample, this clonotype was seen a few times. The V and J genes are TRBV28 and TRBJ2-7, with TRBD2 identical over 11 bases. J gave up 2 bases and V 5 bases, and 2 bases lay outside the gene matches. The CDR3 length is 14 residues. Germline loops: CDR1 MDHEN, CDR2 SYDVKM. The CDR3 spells CASSTGLAAYEQYF. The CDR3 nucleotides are TGTGCCAGCAGTACGGGACTAGCGGCCTACGAGCAGTACTTC.

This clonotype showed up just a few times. CDR3 residues: CASSFAQGDTGELFF. DNA of the CDR3: TGTGCCAGCAGTTTTGCCCAGGGGGACACCGGGGAGCTGTTTTTT. The V call is TRBV13, the J call TRBJ2-2; 7 nucleotides agree with TRBD1. J was trimmed by 3 bases and V by 6 bases; bases with no gene match: 7. Looked up from germline, CDR1 is PRHDT and CDR2 is FYEKMQ (reference sequence). This CDR3 has 15 amino acids.

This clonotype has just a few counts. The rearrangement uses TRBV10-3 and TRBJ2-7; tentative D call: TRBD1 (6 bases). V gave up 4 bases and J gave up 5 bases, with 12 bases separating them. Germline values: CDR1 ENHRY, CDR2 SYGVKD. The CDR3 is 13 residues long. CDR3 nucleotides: TGTGCCATCAGTGCACAGGGCAACAACGAGCAGTACTTC. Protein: CAISAQGNNEQYF.

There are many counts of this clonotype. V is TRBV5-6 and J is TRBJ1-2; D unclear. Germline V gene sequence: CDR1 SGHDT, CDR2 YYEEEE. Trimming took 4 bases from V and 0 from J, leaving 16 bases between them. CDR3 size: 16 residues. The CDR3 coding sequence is TGTGCCAGCAGCGATCTAAAAGCGACATCTAACTATGGCTACACCTTC. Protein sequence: CASSDLKATSNYGYTF. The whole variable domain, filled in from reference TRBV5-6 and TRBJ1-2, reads DAGVTQSPTHLIKTRGQQVTLRCSPKSGHDTVSWYQQALGQGPQFIFQYYEEEERQRGNFPDRFSGHQFPNYSSELNVNALLLGDSALYLCASSDLKATSNYGYTFGSGTRLTVV.

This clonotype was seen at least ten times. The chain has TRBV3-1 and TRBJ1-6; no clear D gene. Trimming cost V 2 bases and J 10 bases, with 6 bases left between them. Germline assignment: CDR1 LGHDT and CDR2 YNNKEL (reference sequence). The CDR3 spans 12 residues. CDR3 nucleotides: TGTGCCAGCAGCCAAAGTAGCTCACCCCTCCACTTT. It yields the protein CASSQSSSPLHF.

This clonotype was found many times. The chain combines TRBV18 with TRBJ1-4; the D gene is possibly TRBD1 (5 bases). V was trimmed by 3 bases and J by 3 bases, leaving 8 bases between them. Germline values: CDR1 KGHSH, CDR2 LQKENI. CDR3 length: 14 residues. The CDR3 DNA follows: TGTGCCAGCTCACCGTGGGGCCCTAATGAAAAACTGTTTTTT. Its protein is CASSPWGPNEKLFF.

DNA for the CDR3: TGTGCCAGCAGCCAAGATCCTAGCGGGGGCCTCACAGATACGCAGTATTTT. Translating it yields CASSQDPSGGLTDTQYF. V and J are TRBV3-1 and TRBJ2-3, with TRBD2 matching over 10 bases. CDR1 and CDR2 (germline): LGHDT, YNNKEL (reference sequence). The CDR3 extends over 17 amino acids. The V segment lost 0 bases and the J segment 2 bases; nucleotides outside the gene matches: 5.

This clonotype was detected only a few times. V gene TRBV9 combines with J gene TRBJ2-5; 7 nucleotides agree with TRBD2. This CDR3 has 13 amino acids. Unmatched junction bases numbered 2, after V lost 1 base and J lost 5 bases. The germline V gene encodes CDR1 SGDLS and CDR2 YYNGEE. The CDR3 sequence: CASSVHSGETQYF. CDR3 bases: TGTGCCAGCAGCGTACATAGCGGGGAGACCCAGTACTTC.

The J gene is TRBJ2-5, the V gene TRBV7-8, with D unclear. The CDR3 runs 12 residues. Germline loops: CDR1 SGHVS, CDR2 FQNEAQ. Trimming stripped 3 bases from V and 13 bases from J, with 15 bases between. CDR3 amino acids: CASSFGRDRSYF. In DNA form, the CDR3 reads TGTGCCAGCAGCTTTGGACGCGATCGATCGTACTTC.

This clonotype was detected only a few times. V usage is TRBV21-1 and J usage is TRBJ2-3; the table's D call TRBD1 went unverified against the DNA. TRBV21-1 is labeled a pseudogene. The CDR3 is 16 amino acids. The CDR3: CASSKAPRTPGDTQYF. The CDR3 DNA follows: TGTGCCAGCAGCAAAGCGCCCAGGACCCCGGGAGATACGCAGTATTTT.

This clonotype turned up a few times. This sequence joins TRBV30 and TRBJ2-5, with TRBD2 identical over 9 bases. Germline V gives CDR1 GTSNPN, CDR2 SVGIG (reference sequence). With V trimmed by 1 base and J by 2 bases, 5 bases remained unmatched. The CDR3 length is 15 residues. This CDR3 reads CAWSGGLAGQETQYF. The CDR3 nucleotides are TGTGCCTGGAGTGGAGGCCTAGCGGGACAAGAGACCCAGTACTTC.

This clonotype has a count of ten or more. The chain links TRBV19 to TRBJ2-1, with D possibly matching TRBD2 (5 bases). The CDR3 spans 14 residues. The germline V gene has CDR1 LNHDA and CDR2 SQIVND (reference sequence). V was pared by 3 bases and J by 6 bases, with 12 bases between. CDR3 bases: TGTGCCAGTAGTATGGGAGAAGGGCTCAATGAGCAGTTCTTC. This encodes CASSMGEGLNEQFF.

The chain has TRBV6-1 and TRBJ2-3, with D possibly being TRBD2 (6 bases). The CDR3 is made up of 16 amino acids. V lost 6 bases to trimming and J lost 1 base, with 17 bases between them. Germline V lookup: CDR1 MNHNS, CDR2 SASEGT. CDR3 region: CASSLGTPPRTDTQYF. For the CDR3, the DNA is TGTGCCAGCAGCTTGGGGACTCCCCCCCGCACAGATACGCAGTATTTT.

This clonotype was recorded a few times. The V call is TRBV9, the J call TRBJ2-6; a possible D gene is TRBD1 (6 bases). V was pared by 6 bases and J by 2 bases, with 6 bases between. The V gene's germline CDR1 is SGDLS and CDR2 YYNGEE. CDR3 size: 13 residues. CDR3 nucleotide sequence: TGTGCCAGCAAGGGGGCTGGGGCCAACGTCCTGACTTTC. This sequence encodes CASKGAGANVLTF.

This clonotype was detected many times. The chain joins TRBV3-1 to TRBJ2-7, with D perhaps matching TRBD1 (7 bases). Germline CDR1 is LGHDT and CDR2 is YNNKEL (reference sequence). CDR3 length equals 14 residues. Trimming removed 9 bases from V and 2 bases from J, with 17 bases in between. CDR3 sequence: CASTGGGATYEQYF. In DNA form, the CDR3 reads TGTGCCAGTACAGGAGGGGGCGCAACCTACGAGCAGTACTTC.